Described below is a single T cell receptor (beta chain) sequence and its context. Described time point: time of PML onset. The source of the sample is a study of multiple sclerosis patients with progressive multifocal leukoencephalopathy. This CDR3 comprises 16 residues. The germline CDR1 and CDR2 sequences are MGHRA and YSYEKL. Trimming pared 4 bases from V and 2 bases from J, leaving 14 bases between. This table comes from immunoSEQ multiplex PCR, and its TCRdb copy is limited to in-frame clones, with some not included. The table shows tens of thousands of clones, with 85% occurring only once. The material sequenced was PBMCs, taken from a patient treated with natalizumab. The clonotype comes from a woman in her 30s with progressive multifocal leukoencephalopathy. V is TRBV4-1 and J is TRBJ1-4; possible D gene TRBD1, 5 bases. This CDR3 is CASSRSGGSTNEKLFF. The CDR3, as DNA: TGCGCCAGCAGCCGGTCGGGGGGGTCTACTAATGAAAAACTGTTTTTT.